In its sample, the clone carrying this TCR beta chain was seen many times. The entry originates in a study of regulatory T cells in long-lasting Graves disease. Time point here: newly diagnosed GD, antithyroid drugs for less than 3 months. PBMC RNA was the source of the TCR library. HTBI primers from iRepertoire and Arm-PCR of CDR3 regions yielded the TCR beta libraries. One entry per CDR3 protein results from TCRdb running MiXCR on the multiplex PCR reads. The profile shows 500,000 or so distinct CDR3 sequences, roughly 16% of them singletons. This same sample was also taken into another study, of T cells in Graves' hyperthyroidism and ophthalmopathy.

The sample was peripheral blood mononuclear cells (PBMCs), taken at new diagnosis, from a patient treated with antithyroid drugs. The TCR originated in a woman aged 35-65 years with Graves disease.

The CDR3 region has the DNA TGTGCCAGCACCCCCAGGGGGCCGTATGGCTACACCTTC. Its protein product is CASTPRGPYGYTF. The chain combines TRBV12-3 or TRBV12-4 with TRBJ1-2; 8 bases are shared with TRBD1. V gave up 7 bases and J gave up 5 bases; unmatched junction bases: 6. The CDR3 has 13 residues.